The 10 T cell receptor beta chains listed next were all sequenced from one sample in a study of blood T cells in healthy people across ages. It was with a sample-barcoded 5' primer and a J-beta primer mix that a second PCR of roughly 6 to 11 cycles was run. From the 5' RACE reads, TCRdb called clonotypes with MiXCR, one entry per CDR3 protein. The table records about 1.6 million distinct CDR3 sequences, 30% to 40% of them present only once. The sequenced sample consisted of blood. These receptors were collected from a young woman in good health.

The genes are TRBV19 and TRBJ2-7, with unresolved D. V lost 6 bases to trimming and J lost 4 bases, with 19 bases between them. CDR1 is LNHDA, CDR2 SQIVND, per germline (reference sequence). The CDR3 runs 15 residues. The CDR3 reads CASRRNSPTNYEQYF. In DNA, the CDR3 is TGTGCCAGTAGGAGGAACAGCCCAACAAATTACGAGCAGTACTTC.

This rearrangement joins TRBV18 to TRBJ2-1, with D maybe TRBD1 (5 bases). Germline V CDR1 and CDR2: KGHSH, LQKENI. The CDR3 runs 15 residues. Trimming left V 3 bases short and J 2 bases short, with 11 bases between. The CDR3 loop reads CASSPGLSTYNEQFF. For the CDR3, the DNA is TGTGCCAGCTCACCGGGGCTATCAACCTACAATGAGCAGTTCTTC.

The J gene is TRBJ2-3, the V gene TRBV27; TRBD1 aligns across 7 bases. The CDR3 loop spans 15 amino acids. The germline CDR1 and CDR2 sequences are MNHEY and SMNVEV (reference sequence). J gave up 0 bases and V 9 bases, and 9 bases lay outside the gene matches. The CDR3: CARNRDRSSTDTQYF. The CDR3 DNA sequence: TGTGCCAGGAATCGGGACAGATCTAGCACAGATACGCAGTATTTT.

The V call is TRBV11-1, the J call TRBJ2-5, with unresolved D. Germline V gene sequence: CDR1 SGHAT, CDR2 FQDESV (reference sequence). V lost 4 bases, J lost 1 base, and 10 bases lay in between. The CDR3 runs 14 residues. Here the CDR3 reads CASSSPGFQETQYF. In DNA, the CDR3 is TGTGCCAGCAGCTCGCCCGGGTTCCAAGAGACCCAGTACTTC.

This chain links TRBV6-2 or TRBV6-3 with TRBJ2-7, with D maybe TRBD2 (6 bases). V was clipped by 9 bases and J by 2 bases, with 14 bases between them. CDR1 is MNHEY and CDR2 is SVGEGT in the germline V gene. The CDR3 spans 13 residues. The CDR3: CASFSGTPYEQYF. CDR3 sequence (DNA): TGTGCCAGTTTTAGCGGTACGCCCTACGAGCAGTACTTC.

The chain has TRBV11-2 and TRBJ2-1; 10 bases are shared with TRBD2. The length of the CDR3 is 16 residues. With 5 bases clipped from V and 8 bases from J, the junction kept 12 bases outside the gene matches. The V gene's germline CDR1 is SGHAT and CDR2 FQNNGV. This CDR3 reads CASSAYSGGNYHEQFF. The CDR3, as DNA: TGTGCCAGCAGCGCCTATAGCGGGGGGAATTACCATGAGCAGTTCTTC.

This clonotype was recorded a few times. The CDR3 loop is CASGTDYFYEQYF. The CDR3 DNA follows: TGTGCCAGTGGGACGGATTATTTCTACGAGCAGTACTTC. The rearrangement joins TRBV7-6 to TRBJ2-7, with D perhaps being TRBD1 or TRBD2 (5 bases each). V shed 9 bases and J shed 3 bases, with 15 bases lying between them. The CDR3 has 13 amino acids. In germline, CDR1 is SGHVS, CDR2 FNYEAQ. The full variable domain, rest sourced from reference TRBV7-6 and TRBJ2-7, is GAGVSQSPRYKVTKRGQDVALRCDPISGHVSLYWYRQALGQGPEFLTYFNYEAQQDKSGLPNDRFSAERPEGSISTLTIQRTEQRDSAMYRCASGTDYFYEQYFGPGTRLTVT.

This clonotype came up a few times. The CDR3 here is CSARDREVYNEQFF. In DNA, the CDR3 is TGCAGTGCTAGGGACAGGGAAGTCTACAATGAGCAGTTCTTC. This chain joins TRBV20-1 and TRBJ2-1; 8 bases map to TRBD1. In germline, CDR1 is DFQATT, CDR2 SNEGSKA (reference sequence). V trimming: 3 bases; J trimming: 3 bases; junction bases outside the gene matches: 4. The CDR3 is made up of 14 amino acids.

This clonotype was observed a few times. This chain joins TRBV21-1 and TRBJ2-3; the table gives TRBD2 as D, unverified against the DNA. TRBV21-1 is noted as a pseudogene. The CDR3 loop spans 17 amino acids. CDR3 loop: CARKRQGGGPGTDTQYF. In DNA form, the CDR3 reads TGTGCCAGAAAAAGACAGGGGGGAGGGCCCGGCACAGATACGCAGTATTTT.

This clonotype was counted at least ten times. The rearrangement links TRBV7-9 to TRBJ2-5; the match to TRBD1 covers 9 bases. V shed 4 bases, J shed 3 bases, and the junction held 9 bases outside the gene matches. In germline, CDR1 is SEHNR, CDR2 FQNEAQ (reference sequence). The CDR3 runs 16 residues. The CDR3 DNA is TGTGCCAGCAGCTCCCTTCCGGGACAGGGCGAAGAGACCCAGTACTTC. Translated, it gives CASSSLPGQGEETQYF.